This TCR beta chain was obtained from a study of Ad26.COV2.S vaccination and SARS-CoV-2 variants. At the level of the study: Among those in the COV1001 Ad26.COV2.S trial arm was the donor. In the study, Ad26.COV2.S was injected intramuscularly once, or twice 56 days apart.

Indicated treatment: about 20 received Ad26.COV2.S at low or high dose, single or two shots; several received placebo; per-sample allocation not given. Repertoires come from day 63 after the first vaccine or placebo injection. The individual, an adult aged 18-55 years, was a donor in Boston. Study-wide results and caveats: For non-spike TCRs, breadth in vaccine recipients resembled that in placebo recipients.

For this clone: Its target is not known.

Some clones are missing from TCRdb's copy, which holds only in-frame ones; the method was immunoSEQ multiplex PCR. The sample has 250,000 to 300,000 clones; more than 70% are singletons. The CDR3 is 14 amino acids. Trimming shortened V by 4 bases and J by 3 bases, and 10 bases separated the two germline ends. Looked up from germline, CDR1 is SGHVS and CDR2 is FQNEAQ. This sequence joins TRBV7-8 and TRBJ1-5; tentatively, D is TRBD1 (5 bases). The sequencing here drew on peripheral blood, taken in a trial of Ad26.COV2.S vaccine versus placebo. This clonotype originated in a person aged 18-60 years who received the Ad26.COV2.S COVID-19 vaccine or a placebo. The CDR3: CASSYARDNQPQHF. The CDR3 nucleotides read TGTGCCAGCAGCTACGCCAGGGACAATCAGCCCCAGCATTTT.